This T cell receptor (beta chain) was retrieved from a study of blood T cell repertoires in COVID-19. The overall study: Spain, Italy and the United States supplied samples that represented acute and convalescent COVID-19. The analysed material was cDNA or gDNA that came from T cells, B-cell-depleted T cells, or PBMCs.

As handled by the study authors: For nucleated cells, counts were estimated from reference gene primer amplification. Here immunoSEQ multiplex PCR was the method, and the copy in TCRdb shows in-frame clones only, minus some. The D gene and trimming were derived from the DNA, and the V and J assignments and clone size from that table. This table holds about 59,000 clones, approximately 84% found once. Germline V gene lookup returns CDR1 LNHNV and CDR2 YYDKDF (reference sequence). J lost 4 bases, V lost 1 base, and 0 bases had no gene match. The CDR3 covers 14 residues. V is TRBV15 and J is TRBJ2-2; 7 positions match TRBD2. The TCR sequence derives from a man of 80 years or more in a cohort sampled during active COVID-19. Sequencing input: peripheral blood. This CDR3 is CATSRGTSTGELFF. As DNA, the CDR3 is TGTGCCACCAGCAGAGGGACTAGCACCGGGGAGCTGTTTTTT.